One sample yielded the 25 T cell receptor beta chains listed below, sequenced in a study of T cells in Graves' hyperthyroidism and ophthalmopathy. TCR beta CDR3 regions were amplified from RNA transcripts. A first-round RT-PCR of the TCR CDR3 used the HTBI primer set. TCRdb called the multiplex PCR reads again in MiXCR, with one record for every CDR3 protein. The repertoire holds approximately 400,000 distinct CDR3 sequences, with 15% as singletons. The sample taken for sequencing was blood. Receptor source: a woman aged 25 to 39 with Graves' hyperthyroidism.

With respect to this clonotype: This may stem from a read error, because a much larger clone lies one nucleotide away. The chain carries TRBV28 and TRBJ2-1; 8 positions match TRBD1. V trimming: 5 bases; J trimming: 6 bases; junction bases outside the gene matches: 9. Germline values: CDR1 MDHEN, CDR2 SYDVKM. The CDR3 extends over 15 amino acids. CDR3 sequence (DNA): TGTGCCAGCAGTGAACTAGGACAGGGCGGCAATGAGCAGTTCTTC. Its translation is CASSELGQGGNEQFF.

This sequence joins TRBV20-1 and TRBJ2-3, with 9 bases identical to TRBD2. There are 14 residues in the CDR3. Germline-derived CDR1 and CDR2 are DFQATT and SNEGSKA (reference sequence). With V trimmed by 6 bases and J by 0 bases, 4 bases remained unmatched. The CDR3 is CSAPGLASTDTQYF. The CDR3 DNA sequence: TGCAGTGCCCCCGGACTAGCGAGCACAGATACGCAGTATTTT.

This clonotype was seen ten or more times. The chain links TRBV29-1 to TRBJ2-7; either TRBD1 or TRBD2 may fit D (7 bases each). CDR1 and CDR2 from the germline V gene are SQVTM and ANQGSEA. The V and J ends lost 3 bases and 3 bases respectively, with 9 bases between them. CDR3 length equals 12 residues. The CDR3 nucleotides are TGCAGCGTTGACAGGGGGGGCTACGAGCAGTACTTC. Amino acids: CSVDRGGYEQYF.

The chain links TRBV20-1 to TRBJ1-5, with 7 bases fitting TRBD1. This CDR3 has 14 residues. CDR1 is DFQATT and CDR2 is SNEGSKA in the germline V gene (reference sequence). Germline trimming cut 1 base from V and 6 bases from J; bases unmatched to any gene: 6. CDR3 loop: CSARVQGVGQPQHF. The CDR3, as DNA: TGCAGTGCTAGAGTCCAGGGGGTGGGTCAGCCCCAGCATTTT.

There are many counts of this clonotype. This chain joins TRBV6-1 and TRBJ1-5; D not resolved. The CDR3 extends over 14 amino acids. Germline V lookup: CDR1 MNHNS, CDR2 SASEGT. Trimming removed 0 bases from V and 0 bases from J, with 3 bases in between. This CDR3 reads CASSEASSNQPQHF. The CDR3 DNA sequence: TGTGCCAGCAGTGAAGCATCTAGCAATCAGCCCCAGCATTTT.

This chain links TRBV25-1 with TRBJ2-5, with D uncertain. The CDR3 runs 12 residues. Germline V gene data show CDR1 as MGHDK and CDR2 as SYGVNS. The V gene lost 1 base and the J gene lost 7 bases, with 7 bases spanning the gap. The CDR3 DNA reads TGTGCCAGCAGTGAATTATTGGGGACCCAGTACTTC. Translation: CASSELLGTQYF.

This clonotype was seen a few times. This chain joins TRBV20-1 and TRBJ2-5; 10 nucleotides agree with TRBD2. The CDR3 loop spans 15 amino acids. J gave up 5 bases and V 1 base, and 7 bases lay outside the gene matches. Per germline, CDR1 DFQATT and CDR2 SNEGSKA (reference sequence). CDR3 sequence: CSARAASGSQETQYF. Here the CDR3 DNA reads TGCAGTGCTAGAGCCGCTAGCGGGAGCCAGGAGACCCAGTACTTC.

The chain combines TRBV2 with TRBJ1-1; D gene ambiguous. The germline V and J ends were trimmed by 10 bases and 2 bases, with 5 bases remaining between them. This CDR3 spans 10 amino acids. Germline V gene data show CDR1 as SNHLY and CDR2 as FYNNEI. CDR3 loop: CAKTNTEAFF. In DNA, the CDR3 is TGTGCCAAAACAAACACTGAAGCTTTCTTT.

The chain couples TRBV27 to TRBJ2-7; 9 nucleotides line up with TRBD2. This CDR3 region has 14 residues. Germline lookup yields CDR1 MNHEY and CDR2 SMNVEV (reference sequence). The V gene end was trimmed by 5 bases and the J gene end by 2 bases; junction bases not matched to a gene: 4. The CDR3 DNA reads as TGTGCCAGCAGTCCCCGCGGGAGGGCCTACGAGCAGTACTTC. Protein product: CASSPRGRAYEQYF.

This clonotype was recorded at least ten times. The chain joins TRBV27 to TRBJ2-3; TRBD1 might be the D (6 bases). The V and J ends lost 6 bases and 4 bases respectively, with 26 bases between them. Per germline, CDR1 MNHEY and CDR2 SMNVEV (reference sequence). This CDR3 region has 18 residues. The chain's CDR3 is CASREAPPRGGPADTQYF. The CDR3 DNA reads TGTGCCAGCAGAGAGGCCCCCCCCAGGGGTGGCCCCGCAGATACGCAGTATTTT.

The chain recombines TRBV28 with TRBJ2-7; the D gene is possibly TRBD2 (5 bases). Trimming cost V 6 bases and J 6 bases, with 9 bases left between them. The CDR3 runs 11 residues. Germline assignment: CDR1 MDHEN and CDR2 SYDVKM. The CDR3 nucleotides are TGTGCCAGCAGCCGCCGGGGCGAGCAGTACTTC. This sequence encodes CASSRRGEQYF.

This clonotype was seen a few times. The chain links TRBV20-1 to TRBJ1-6, with TRBD1 identical over 7 bases. Trimming removed 0 bases from V and 7 bases from J; junction bases left unmatched: 9. From germline, CDR1 is DFQATT and CDR2 SNEGSKA (reference sequence). The CDR3 is 16 residues long. Here the CDR3 reads CSARDPRQGANSPLHF. The CDR3 nucleotides are TGCAGTGCTAGAGATCCCCGACAGGGCGCCAATTCACCCCTCCACTTT.

This sequence joins TRBV20-1 and TRBJ2-3, with 10 positions matching TRBD2. V was pared by 5 bases and J by 4 bases, with 12 bases of the junction left unmatched. CDR3 length: 16 residues. Germline CDR1 reads DFQATT; CDR2 reads SNEGSKA (reference sequence). In DNA, the CDR3 is TGCAGTGCTCGCCTCTCTAGCGGGAGAGTCCCAGATACGCAGTATTTT. Translation: CSARLSSGRVPDTQYF.

The chain has TRBV19 and TRBJ1-1; a weak D match, TRBD1 (5 bases). The length of the CDR3 is 21 residues. Germline V CDR1 and CDR2: LNHDA, SQIVND (reference sequence). V shed 3 bases and J shed 4 bases, with 33 bases lying between them. CDR3 region: CASSIRDFRGGKVVVSTEAFF. DNA for the CDR3: TGTGCCAGTAGTATCAGGGACTTCCGAGGCGGAAAAGTAGTTGTGAGCACTGAAGCTTTCTTT.

This clonotype was seen at least ten times. The CDR3 protein is CASSSTLGTDTQYF. The DNA of the CDR3 is TGTGCCAGCAGCTCCACCCTGGGCACAGATACGCAGTATTTT. The chain recombines TRBV7-2 with TRBJ2-3; D is undetermined. Trimming took 4 bases from V and 1 from J, leaving 9 bases between them. Looked up from germline, CDR1 is SGHTA and CDR2 is FQGNSA. The length of the CDR3 is 14 residues. The variable domain in full, completed from reference TRBV7-2 and TRBJ2-3, reads GAGVSQSPSNKVTEKGKDVELRCDPISGHTALYWYRQSLGQGLEFLIYFQGNSAPDKSGLPSDRFSAERTGGSVSTLTIQRTQQEDSAVYLCASSSTLGTDTQYFGPGTRLTVL.

This clonotype was seen at least ten times. The chain combines TRBV18 with TRBJ1-2; 12 bases align to TRBD1. The CDR3 is made up of 16 amino acids. The V gene's germline CDR1 is KGHSH and CDR2 LQKENI. Losses at the gene ends were 2 bases for V and 7 bases for J; bases not matched to a gene: 8. In DNA, the CDR3 is TGTGCCAGCTCACCAACCCCGGGACAGGGGGCTCTTGGCTACACCTTC. The encoded protein is CASSPTPGQGALGYTF. Combining the CDR3 with reference TRBV18 and TRBJ1-2 gives the whole variable domain NAGVMQNPRHLVRRRGQEARLRCSPMKGHSHVYWYRQLPEEGLKFMVYLQKENIIDESGMPKERFSAEFPKEGPSILRIQQVVRGDSAAYFCASSPTPGQGALGYTFGSGTRLTVV.

This clonotype was seen ten or more times. V usage is TRBV28 and J usage is TRBJ2-5; tentative D call: TRBD2 (6 bases). V was pared by 6 bases and J by 2 bases, with 10 bases between. The CDR3 is made up of 13 amino acids. Germline-derived CDR1 and CDR2 are MDHEN and SYDVKM. This chain's CDR3 is CASRAAGQETQYF. CDR3 DNA sequence: TGTGCCAGCAGGGCGGCGGGGCAAGAGACCCAGTACTTC.

This clonotype has more than one count but fewer than ten. The V gene is TRBV6-1, the J gene TRBJ1-2; TRBD1 might be the D (6 bases). The CDR3 extends over 15 amino acids. Trimming took off 3 bases at V and 4 bases at J, with 15 bases between the two ends. Germline V CDR1 and CDR2: MNHNS, SASEGT. The CDR3 loop is CASSETFGGGYGYTF. In DNA form, the CDR3 reads TGTGCCAGCAGTGAGACGTTCGGGGGCGGCTATGGCTACACCTTC.

Many counts were recorded for this clonotype. The chain links TRBV28 to TRBJ2-7; unclear D gene. The CDR3 length is 11 residues. CDR1 and CDR2 from the germline V gene are MDHEN and SYDVKM. V lost 5 bases and J lost 3, with 5 bases in between. The CDR3 region has the DNA TGTGCCAGCAGTGAGCGCTACGAGCAGTACTTC. This codes for CASSERYEQYF.

This clonotype was picked up a small number of times. The genes are TRBV5-1 and TRBJ2-1; the match to TRBD2 covers 10 bases. Germline loops: CDR1 SGHRS, CDR2 YFSETQ. The CDR3 runs to 15 residues. After removal of 5 bases from V and 4 bases from J, the junction contained 6 bases not matched to a gene. For the CDR3, the DNA is TGCGCCAGCAGGGAGACTAGCGGGTTATACAATGAGCAGTTCTTC. Amino acid sequence: CASRETSGLYNEQFF.

This clonotype was detected many times. This chain uses TRBV28 with TRBJ1-4; TRBD1 aligns across 8 bases. Germline trimming cut 6 bases from V and 13 bases from J; bases unmatched to any gene: 7. The CDR3 spans 12 residues. Per germline, CDR1 MDHEN and CDR2 SYDVKM. In DNA, the CDR3 is TGTGCCAGCAGGACAGGGGATTCGATACTGTTTTTT. Amino acid sequence: CASRTGDSILFF.

The table lists this clonotype with many counts. The V and J genes are TRBV7-9 and TRBJ1-5; D uncertain. Trimming took 1 base from V and 5 from J, leaving 6 bases between them. This CDR3 region has 13 residues. Germline loops: CDR1 SEHNR, CDR2 FQNEAQ (reference sequence). The CDR3 nucleotides are TGTGCCAGCAGCTTAGAGGAGGATCAGCCCCAGCATTTT. As protein: CASSLEEDQPQHF. The full variable domain, rest sourced from reference TRBV7-9 and TRBJ1-5, is DTGVSQNPRHKITKRGQNVTFRCDPISEHNRLYWYRQTLGQGPEFLTYFQNEAQLEKSRLLSDRFSAERPKGSFSTLEIQRTEQGDSAMYLCASSLEEDQPQHFGDGTRLSIL.

This rearrangement joins TRBV12-3 or TRBV12-4 to TRBJ2-7, with 8 bases identical to TRBD1. This CDR3 spans 15 amino acids. Trimming at V came to 7 bases and at J to 6 bases, leaving 14 bases not matched to a gene. CDR3 DNA sequence: TGTGCCAGCACACGAGCCGGGACAGGTGATCTCGAGCAGTACTTC. Translated: CASTRAGTGDLEQYF.

In this sample, this clonotype turned up many times. This rearrangement joins TRBV28 to TRBJ1-1; tentative D call: TRBD1 (5 bases). Germline V gene sequence: CDR1 MDHEN, CDR2 SYDVKM. V lost 5 bases, J lost 0 bases, and 13 bases lay in between. The length of the CDR3 is 15 residues. CDR3: CASSPPGAMNTEAFF. For the CDR3, the DNA is TGTGCCAGCAGTCCCCCCGGGGCCATGAACACTGAAGCTTTCTTT.

On this clonotype itself: Being one base from a much bigger clone, this may be a read error. This chain joins TRBV27 and TRBJ2-5; unclear D gene. Trimming cost V 3 bases and J 2 bases, with 7 bases left between them. Germline V gene data show CDR1 as MNHEY and CDR2 as SMNVEV (reference sequence). The CDR3 runs to 13 residues. In DNA, the CDR3 is TGTGCCAGCAGTTTTGTGGGACAAGAGACCCAGTACTTC. It yields the protein CASSFVGQETQYF.